The next 10 T cell receptor beta chains were all read from a single sample in a study of blood T cell repertoires in COVID-19. TCRdb's table, derived via immunoSEQ multiplex PCR, lists solely in-frame clones and lacks some. The table records some 200,000 clones, roughly 94% of them present only once. The specimen was peripheral blood. Every receptor here comes from a man aged 25-40 years with COVID-19, enrolled during active disease.

The rearrangement links TRBV11-2 to TRBJ1-1, with D unclear. The CDR3 length is 14 residues. The V gene lost 1 base and the J gene lost 1 base, with 7 bases spanning the gap. The germline V gene has CDR1 SGHAT and CDR2 FQNNGV. The CDR3 region has the DNA TGTGCCAGCAGCTTAGGGTATAGGAACACTGAAGCTTTCTTT. It yields the protein CASSLGYRNTEAFF.

This rearrangement joins TRBV15 to TRBJ1-2, with D perhaps matching TRBD1 (5 bases). Germline V CDR1 and CDR2: LNHNV, YYDKDF (reference sequence). V was trimmed by 0 bases and J by 4 bases, leaving 15 bases between them. The CDR3 is made up of 16 amino acids. The CDR3 DNA reads as TGTGCCACCAGCAGAGATGGGGGACTCTCTCCCTATGGCTACACCTTC. Protein product: CATSRDGGLSPYGYTF.

The chain employs TRBV19 and TRBJ1-1, with 9 nucleotides matching TRBD1. CDR3 length equals 16 residues. Germline lookup yields CDR1 LNHDA and CDR2 SQIVND (reference sequence). J lost 1 base, V lost 7 bases, and 10 bases had no gene match. The chain's CDR3 is CASTFGGGQGNTEAFF. The DNA for the CDR3 is TGTGCCAGTACCTTCGGGGGGGGACAGGGGAACACTGAAGCTTTCTTT.

The CDR3 nucleotides read TGTGCCAGCAGCCAAGGAGGGCGGGGTAGACAAGAGACCCAGTACTTC. Translating it yields CASSQGGRGRQETQYF. The chain carries TRBV3-1 (or the pseudogene TRBV3-2) and TRBJ2-5; D may be TRBD2 (6 bases). V lost 1 base and J 2 bases, leaving 14 bases between the germline ends. CDR1 and CDR2 (germline): LGHDT, YNNKEL (reference sequence). CDR3 length: 16 residues.

The gene calls are TRBV24-1 and TRBJ2-7; D call uncertain. This CDR3 is 14 amino acids long. CDR1 KGHDR and CDR2 SFDVKD come from the germline V gene. V lost 9 bases and J lost 0, with 14 bases in between. The CDR3: CATPKAETSYEQYF. DNA of the CDR3: TGTGCCACCCCGAAGGCGGAGACCTCCTACGAGCAGTACTTC.

This clone was found a few times. The gene calls are TRBV2 and TRBJ2-7; the D gene is possibly TRBD1 (5 bases). Trimming removed 7 bases from V and 0 bases from J, with 13 bases in between. This CDR3 is built from 14 residues. Germline CDR1 is SNHLY and CDR2 is FYNNEI. This chain's CDR3 is CASTKGQDSYEQYF. In DNA form, the CDR3 reads TGTGCCAGCACTAAGGGGCAGGACTCCTACGAGCAGTACTTC.

The chain has TRBV11-2 and TRBJ2-7, with 14 nucleotides matching TRBD2. CDR3 length: 16 amino acids. Trimming cost V 4 bases and J 4 bases; bases outside gene matches: 6. Germline V gene sequence: CDR1 SGHAT, CDR2 FQNNGV. The CDR3 bases are TGTGCCAGCAGCTCGTGGACTAGCGGGGGGCAGTACGAGCAGTACTTC. It is translated as CASSSWTSGGQYEQYF.

In this sample, this clone turned up a few times. The V gene is TRBV4-1, the J gene TRBJ2-7; no clear D gene. CDR1 MGHRA and CDR2 YSYEKL come from the germline V gene. The CDR3 is made up of 13 amino acids. Trimming took 0 bases from V and 8 from J, leaving 11 bases between them. The DNA for the CDR3 is TGCGCCAGCAGCCAAGAGGTCAAGACACAGCAGTACTTC. Amino acid sequence: CASSQEVKTQQYF.

The chain recombines TRBV7-2 with TRBJ2-5; D perhaps matches TRBD2 (5 bases). Trimming removed 5 bases at V and 4 bases at J, with 14 bases between. Germline-derived CDR1 and CDR2 are SGHTA and FQGNSA. The length of the CDR3 is 14 residues. The CDR3 bases are TGTGCCAGCAGCCGGGCCTCCCGGGGAGAGACCCAGTACTTC. It encodes CASSRASRGETQYF.

V usage is TRBV15 and J usage is TRBJ1-4, with unresolved D. V was shortened by 5 bases and J by 6 bases, with 16 bases between the two germline ends. The CDR3 has 15 residues. Germline CDR1 is LNHNV and CDR2 is YYDKDF (reference sequence). DNA for the CDR3: TGTGCCACCAGCTACCATGCGGAGAGGGATGAAAAACTGTTTTTT. It yields the protein CATSYHAERDEKLFF.